The source of this T cell receptor (beta chain) is a study of T cells expressing NK-cell markers. Broader study findings: In several donors, dominant clonotypes made up about 28.3-65% of CD3+CD56-NKG2C+ cells.

On this clonotype itself: Its specificity is not known.

The CDR3 spans 13 residues. CDR1 is DFQATT and CDR2 is SNEGSKA in the germline V gene (reference sequence). TCRdb derives one entry per CDR3 protein from the 5' RACE reads, leaving out DNA. This sample carries 550,000 to 600,000 distinct CDR3 sequences, with 3.5% to 4.5% going to the ten biggest clones. The sequenced material came from blood T cells: a sorted CD56 or NKG2C T cell subset, CD4+ or CD8+ T cells, or bulk PBMC T cells (not recorded which). The chain carries TRBV20-1 and TRBJ1-3. The sequence came from a man between 18 and 29 years old in good health. CDR3 protein: CSASLSSGNTIYF.